A single sample is the source of the 20 T cell receptor beta chains below, sequenced in a study of monozygotic twins with inflammatory bowel disease. With the 5' RACE reads reprocessed, TCRdb shows one record per CDR3 protein and no DNA. This repertoire includes some 83,000 distinct CDR3 sequences. The specimen was blood. The receptor set was obtained from a human donor with ulcerative colitis or Crohn's disease, or a healthy co-twin of an affected twin (not recorded which).

The rearrangement joins TRBV10-3 to TRBJ2-4; checking the TCRdb D call of TRBD1 is not possible without DNA. CDR1 ENHRY and CDR2 SYGVKD come from the germline V gene. The CDR3 sequence is 16 residues long. Here the CDR3 reads CAISEGSGPDVDIQYF.

The chain is built from TRBV20-1 and TRBJ2-5; TCRdb reports TRBD2, a call that lacks DNA to check it against. This CDR3 has 14 residues. Germline V CDR1 and CDR2: DFQATT, SNEGSKA (reference sequence). The CDR3 loop reads CSPINLAGKETQYF.

The chain joins TRBV5-1 to TRBJ2-7. Per the germline V gene, CDR1 is SGHRS and CDR2 is YFSETQ. This CDR3 spans 12 amino acids. The chain's CDR3 is CASSWDSYEQYF. Together with reference TRBV5-1 and TRBJ2-7, the CDR3 gives the full variable domain: KAGVTQTPRYLIKTRGQQVTLSCSPISGHRSVSWYQQTPGQGLQFLFEYFSETQRNKGNFPGRFSGRQFSNSRSEMNVSTLELGDSALYLCASSWDSYEQYFGPGTRLTVT.

The chain links TRBV19 to TRBJ2-1; checking the TCRdb D call of TRBD1 is not possible without DNA. The CDR3 loop spans 15 amino acids. Germline-derived CDR1 and CDR2 are LNHDA and SQIVND (reference sequence). CDR3: CASSRKQGADNEQFF.

The chain links TRBV3-1 to TRBJ2-5; TCRdb names TRBD2, which stays unverified in the absence of DNA. The CDR3 totals 15 residues. Germline CDR1 is LGHDT and CDR2 is YNNKEL (reference sequence). CDR3 residues: CASRGLAGVMETQYF.

The V call is TRBV6-5, the J call TRBJ1-1; TCRdb's assignment of TRBD1 cannot be checked, as there is no DNA. Germline CDR1 is MNHEY and CDR2 is SVGAGI. The CDR3 runs to 15 residues. CDR3 protein: CASSTRNREDTEAFF.

The V call is TRBV20-1, the J call TRBJ2-7; TCRdb proposes TRBD2, but this gene call is untestable without DNA. Germline V gene data show CDR1 as DFQATT and CDR2 as SNEGSKA (reference sequence). The CDR3 consists of 13 residues. This chain's CDR3 is CSVPTSGGVEQYF.

The chain couples TRBV5-5 to TRBJ2-1; the D call from TCRdb, TRBD2, cannot be confirmed without DNA. The CDR3 loop spans 15 amino acids. Per the germline V gene, CDR1 is SGHKS and CDR2 is YYEKEE (reference sequence). The CDR3 spells CASRRSGDPYNEQFF.

V usage is TRBV9 and J usage is TRBJ2-5; TCRdb picks TRBD1, but there is no DNA to check that call. The CDR3 has 14 amino acids. Per germline, CDR1 SGDLS and CDR2 YYNGEE. The CDR3 here is CASSPRTGGETQYF.

V gene TRBV5-4 combines with J gene TRBJ2-7; the D gene TCRdb calls, TRBD1, cannot be checked with no DNA. This CDR3 has 15 residues. Germline values: CDR1 SGHNT, CDR2 YYREEE (reference sequence). The CDR3 here is CASSGRDRAPYEQYF.

The chain uses TRBV11-2 and TRBJ2-5; the D gene TCRdb calls, TRBD1, cannot be checked with no DNA. This CDR3 has 16 residues. The germline V gene has CDR1 SGHAT and CDR2 FQNNGV. CDR3 amino acids: CASSLGTGSSAETQYF. The variable domain in full, with the rest retrieved from reference TRBV11-2 and TRBJ2-5, is EAGVAQSPRYKIIEKRQSVAFWCNPISGHATLYWYQQILGQGPKLLIQFQNNGVVDDSQLPKDRFSAERLKGVDSTLKIQPAKLEDSAVYLCASSLGTGSSAETQYFGPGTRLLVL.

The rearrangement links TRBV18 to TRBJ1-1; the D gene TCRdb calls, TRBD1, cannot be checked with no DNA. CDR1 is KGHSH and CDR2 is LQKENI in the germline V gene. The CDR3 is 14 amino acids. CDR3 in amino acids: CASSPASGGTEAFF.

The chain uses TRBV25-1 and TRBJ2-5; the D gene TCRdb calls, TRBD1, cannot be checked with no DNA. The CDR3 loop spans 13 amino acids. CDR1 and CDR2 from the germline V gene are MGHDK and SYGVNS. The CDR3 loop reads CATLRDTQETQYF.

This chain links TRBV20-1 with TRBJ2-3; TCRdb names TRBD2, which stays unverified in the absence of DNA. Germline-derived CDR1 and CDR2 are DFQATT and SNEGSKA (reference sequence). The CDR3 loop spans 17 amino acids. CDR3 loop: CSARGPRFSGVADTQYF.

J is TRBJ2-2 and V is TRBV5-1. Germline values: CDR1 SGHRS, CDR2 YFSETQ. The CDR3 covers 14 residues. The CDR3 sequence: CASSFQGDLGELFF.

V is TRBV5-1 and J is TRBJ2-1; TCRdb reports TRBD2, a call that lacks DNA to check it against. The CDR3 has 16 residues. The germline gives CDR1 SGHRS, CDR2 YFSETQ. CDR3 protein: CASSPQLAGAYNEQFF. The full variable domain, with the rest looked up from reference TRBV5-1 and TRBJ2-1, is KAGVTQTPRYLIKTRGQQVTLSCSPISGHRSVSWYQQTPGQGLQFLFEYFSETQRNKGNFPGRFSGRQFSNSRSEMNVSTLELGDSALYLCASSPQLAGAYNEQFFGPGTRLTVL.

The genes are TRBV7-2 and TRBJ1-1. The CDR3 spans 11 residues. Germline CDR1 and CDR2: SGHTA and FQGNSA. This CDR3 is CASSSPYVAFF. The complete variable domain, with remaining parts taken from reference TRBV7-2 and TRBJ1-1, reads GAGVSQSPSNKVTEKGKDVELRCDPISGHTALYWYRQSLGQGLEFLIYFQGNSAPDKSGLPSDRFSAERTGGSVSTLTIQRTQQEDSAVYLCASSSPYVAFFGQGTRLTVV.

The rearrangement joins TRBV29-1 to TRBJ1-2. Per the germline V gene, CDR1 is SQVTM and CDR2 is ANQGSEA. This CDR3 has 12 residues. Here the CDR3 reads CSVGRSRDGYTF.

This sequence joins TRBV7-2 and TRBJ1-2; TCRdb proposes TRBD1, but this gene call is untestable without DNA. The germline V gene has CDR1 SGHTA and CDR2 FQGNSA. The CDR3 consists of 14 residues. CDR3 protein: CASSSTGGDYGYTF.

The V gene is TRBV11-1, the J gene TRBJ1-1; TCRdb's D gene call, TRBD1, goes unchecked for lack of DNA. The CDR3 sequence is 15 residues long. Germline V gene sequence: CDR1 SGHAT, CDR2 FQDESV (reference sequence). Here the CDR3 reads CASNDRKNMNTEAFF. The full variable domain, its missing parts supplied by reference TRBV11-1 and TRBJ1-1, is EAEVAQSPRYKITEKSQAVAFWCDPISGHATLYWYRQILGQGPELLVQFQDESVVDDSQLPKDRFSAERLKGVDSTLKIQPAELGDSAMYLCASNDRKNMNTEAFFGQGTRLTVV.